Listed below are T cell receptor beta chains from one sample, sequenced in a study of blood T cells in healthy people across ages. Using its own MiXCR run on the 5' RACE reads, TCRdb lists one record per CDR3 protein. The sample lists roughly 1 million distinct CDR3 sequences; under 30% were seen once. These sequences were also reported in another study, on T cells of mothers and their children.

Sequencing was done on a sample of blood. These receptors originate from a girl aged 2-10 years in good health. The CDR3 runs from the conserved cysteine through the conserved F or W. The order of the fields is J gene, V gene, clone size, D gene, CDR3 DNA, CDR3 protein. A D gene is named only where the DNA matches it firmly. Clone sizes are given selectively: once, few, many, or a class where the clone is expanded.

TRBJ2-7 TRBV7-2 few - TGTGCCAGCAGCTTTACCTACTTCGACGAGCAGTACTTC CASSFTYFDEQYF
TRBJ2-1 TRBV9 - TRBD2 TGTGCCAGCAGCGTAGACGCGGGGGGGCGCAATGAGCAGTTCTTC CASSVDAGGRNEQFF
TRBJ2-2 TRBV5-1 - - TGCGCCAGCAGCTTGGAGCTTGGGAAAACCGGGGAGCTGTTTTTT CASSLELGKTGELFF
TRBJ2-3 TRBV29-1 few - TGCAGCGTGGAACAGGGCCCAGATACGCAGTATTTT CSVEQGPDTQYF
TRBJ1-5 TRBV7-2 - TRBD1 TGTGCCAGCAGCGGGACAGTTTTCAATCAGCCCCAGCATTTT CASSGTVFNQPQHF
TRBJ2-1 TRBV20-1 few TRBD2 TGCAGTGCTATAGCGGGGGGTAACTACAATGAGCAGTTCTTC CSAIAGGNYNEQFF
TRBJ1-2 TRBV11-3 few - TGTGCCAGCAGCTCCGACAGCCTCTATGGCTACACCTTC CASSSDSLYGYTF
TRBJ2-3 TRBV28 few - TGTGCCAGCAGACTAAGGACAGTCCTTTACACTAGCACAGATACGCAGTATTTT CASRLRTVLYTSTDTQYF
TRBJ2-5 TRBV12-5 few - TGTGCTAGTGGTTTCGTACTCGGGGAATCGGAGACCCAGTACTTC CASGFVLGESETQYF
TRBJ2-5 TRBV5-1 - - TGCGCCAGCAGCGTACTCGCGGGGGCCTTCACAGGGACCCAGTACTTC CASSVLAGAFTGTQYF
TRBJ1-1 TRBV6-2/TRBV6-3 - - TGTGCCAGCTGGGGGCGGATGAACACTGAAGCTTTCTTT CASWGRMNTEAFF
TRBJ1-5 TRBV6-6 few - TGTGCCAGCAGTTACGCAGACAGTAGCAATCAGCCCCAGCATTTT CASSYADSSNQPQHF
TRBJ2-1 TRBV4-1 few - TGCGCCAGCAGCCCGGACAGCAGGGATGAGCAGTTCTTC CASSPDSRDEQFF
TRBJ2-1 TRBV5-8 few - TGTGCCAGCAGCTTGGTCACCTACAATGAGCAGTTCTTC CASSLVTYNEQFF
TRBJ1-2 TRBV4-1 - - TGCGCCAGCAGCCAAGGACAGGAGTATGGCTACACCTTC CASSQGQEYGYTF
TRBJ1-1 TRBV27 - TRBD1 TGTGCCAGCAGTTTAGGGACAGGGGACGCTTTCTTT CASSLGTGDAFF
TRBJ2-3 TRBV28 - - TGTGCCAGCATAGGGGTTGGACGAATGGATACGCAGTATTTT CASIGVGRMDTQYF
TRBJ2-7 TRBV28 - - TGTGCCAGCAGACCAATCGACGGGAACTACGAGCAGTACTTC CASRPIDGNYEQYF
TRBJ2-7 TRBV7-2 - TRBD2 TGTGCCAGCAGCTCGTTTCTGACGACTAGCGGCCCGGCGTACTTC CASSSFLTTSGPAYF
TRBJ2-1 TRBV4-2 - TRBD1 TGTGCCAGCAGAATAGAGACAGGGACCCTGGGGGAGCAGTTCTTC CASRIETGTLGEQFF
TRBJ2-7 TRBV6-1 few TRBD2 TGTGCCAGCAGGGGCCCAACTAGCGGGAGGGCCCTCAGGGATTACGAGCAGTACTTC CASRGPTSGRALRDYEQYF
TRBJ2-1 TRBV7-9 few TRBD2 TGTGCCAGCAGCTTAGCTTGGGGGGGATACAATGAGCAGTTCTTC CASSLAWGGYNEQFF
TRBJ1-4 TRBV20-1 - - TGCAGTGCTAGGGGCAGGCCTAATGAAAAACTGTTTTTT CSARGRPNEKLFF
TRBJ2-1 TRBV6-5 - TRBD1 TGTGCCAGCAGTCTTGGGACAGGGGGCTCAGTCTTCTTC CASSLGTGGSVFF
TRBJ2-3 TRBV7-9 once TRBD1 TGTGCCAGCAGCCTAATACAGGGGGGTAAAGCAGATACGCAGTATTTT CASSLIQGGKADTQYF
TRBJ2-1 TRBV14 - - TGTGCCAGCAGCCAAGATTTAGGCCCCTCGAACAATGAGCAGTTCTTC CASSQDLGPSNNEQFF
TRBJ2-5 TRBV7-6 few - TGTGCCAGCAGCTCCAATGCAGAGGAGACCCAGTACTTC CASSSNAEETQYF
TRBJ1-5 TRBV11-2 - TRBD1 TGTGCCAGCAGCCGGACAGGGTCAAATCAGCCCCAGCATTTT CASSRTGSNQPQHF
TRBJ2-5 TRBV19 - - TGTGCCAGTTCGAGCTTCTTACAAGAGACCCAGTACTTC CASSSFLQETQYF
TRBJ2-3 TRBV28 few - TGTGCCAGCACGACAGAGAGCACAGATACGCAGTATTTT CASTTESTDTQYF
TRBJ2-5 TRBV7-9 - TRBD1 TGTGCCAGCAGATCCACAGGGGCCGACCAAGAGACCCAGTACTTC CASRSTGADQETQYF
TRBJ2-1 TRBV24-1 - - TGTGCCACCAGTACGCGGGAGCAGTTCTTC CATSTREQFF
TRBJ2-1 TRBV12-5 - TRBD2 TGTGCTAGTGGTTTGGTTTCGGGGGGTTCCTACAATGAGCAGTTCTTC CASGLVSGGSYNEQFF
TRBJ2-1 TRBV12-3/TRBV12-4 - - TGTGCCAGCATTCCAGGGAGCGGATCCTACAATGAGCAGTTCTTC CASIPGSGSYNEQFF
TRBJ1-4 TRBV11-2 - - TGTGCCAGCAGCCTCGAGGGTGGTAACCCTAATGAAAAACTGTTTTTT CASSLEGGNPNEKLFF
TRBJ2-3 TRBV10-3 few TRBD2 TGTGCCATCAGTGAGTCCGGGCCGACTAGCCTTCCAGATACGCAGTATTTT CAISESGPTSLPDTQYF
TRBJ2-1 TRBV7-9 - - TGTGCCAGCAGTTACGGGACTGTCTTGGATGAGCAGTTCTTC CASSYGTVLDEQFF
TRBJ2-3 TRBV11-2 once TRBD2 TGTGCCAGCAGCCAGGCAGGGACTAGCGGGGCCGCAGATACGCAGTATTTT CASSQAGTSGAADTQYF
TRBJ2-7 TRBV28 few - TGTGCCAGCAGCCTACCTTCGAGCGCCTTGAGCTCCTACGAGCAGTACTTC CASSLPSSALSSYEQYF
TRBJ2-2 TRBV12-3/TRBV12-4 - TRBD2 TGTGCCAGCAGTTCCAAGCGGGAGGGAACGAACACCGGGGAGCTGTTTTTT CASSSKREGTNTGELFF
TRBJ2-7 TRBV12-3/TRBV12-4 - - TGTGCCAGCAGTATACAACTAGGGTACGAGCAGTACTTC CASSIQLGYEQYF
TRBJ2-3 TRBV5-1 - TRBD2 TGCGCCAGCAGGCTAGGGACTAGCGTCAGGGATACGCAGTATTTT CASRLGTSVRDTQYF
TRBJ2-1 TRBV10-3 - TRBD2 TGTGCCAGCCTACCGGGACTAAACTACAATGAGCAGTTCTTC CASLPGLNYNEQFF
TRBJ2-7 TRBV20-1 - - TGCAGTGCTAGATTTACCAGCCCTCCCCACGAGCAGTACTTC CSARFTSPPHEQYF
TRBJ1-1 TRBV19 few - TGTGCCAGTAAGGACCCTTTGAACACTGAAGCTTTCTTT CASKDPLNTEAFF